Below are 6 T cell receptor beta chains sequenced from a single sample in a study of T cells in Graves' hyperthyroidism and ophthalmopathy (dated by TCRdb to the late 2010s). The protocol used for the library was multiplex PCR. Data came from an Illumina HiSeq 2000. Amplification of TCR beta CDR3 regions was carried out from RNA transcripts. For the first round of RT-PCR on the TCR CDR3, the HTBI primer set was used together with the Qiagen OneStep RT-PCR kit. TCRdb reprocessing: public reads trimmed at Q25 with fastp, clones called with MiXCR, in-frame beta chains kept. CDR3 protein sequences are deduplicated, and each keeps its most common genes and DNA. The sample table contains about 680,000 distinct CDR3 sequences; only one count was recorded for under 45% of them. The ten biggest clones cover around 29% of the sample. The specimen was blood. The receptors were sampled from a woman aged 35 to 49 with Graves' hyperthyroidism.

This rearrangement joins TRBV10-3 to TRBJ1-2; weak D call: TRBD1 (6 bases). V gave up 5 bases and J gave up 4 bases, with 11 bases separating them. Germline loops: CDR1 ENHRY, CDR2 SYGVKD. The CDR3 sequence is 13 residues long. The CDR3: CAISLQGVYGYTF. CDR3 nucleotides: TGTGCCATCAGTTTACAGGGAGTCTATGGCTACACCTTC.

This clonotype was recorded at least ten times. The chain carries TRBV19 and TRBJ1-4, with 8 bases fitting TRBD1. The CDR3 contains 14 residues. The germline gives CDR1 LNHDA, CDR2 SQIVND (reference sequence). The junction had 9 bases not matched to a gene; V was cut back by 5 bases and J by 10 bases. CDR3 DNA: TGTGCCAGTAGTCCAGAGGCAGGGGGCGTAAAACTGTTTTTT. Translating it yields CASSPEAGGVKLFF.

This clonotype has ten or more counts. CDR3 loop: CASREGLVAFF. The CDR3 DNA follows: TGCGCCAGCAGGGAGGGATTGGTGGCTTTCTTT. The chain is built from TRBV10-2 and TRBJ1-1; no reliable D call. Germline values: CDR1 WSHSY, CDR2 SAAADI. V was pared by 6 bases and J by 11 bases, with 13 bases between. The CDR3 length is 11 residues.

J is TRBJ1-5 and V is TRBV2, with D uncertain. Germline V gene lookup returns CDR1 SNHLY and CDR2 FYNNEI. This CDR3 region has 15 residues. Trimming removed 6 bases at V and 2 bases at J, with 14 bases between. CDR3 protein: CASRSTGRGNQPQHF. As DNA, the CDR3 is TGTGCCAGCAGATCCACGGGAAGAGGCAATCAGCCCCAGCATTTT.

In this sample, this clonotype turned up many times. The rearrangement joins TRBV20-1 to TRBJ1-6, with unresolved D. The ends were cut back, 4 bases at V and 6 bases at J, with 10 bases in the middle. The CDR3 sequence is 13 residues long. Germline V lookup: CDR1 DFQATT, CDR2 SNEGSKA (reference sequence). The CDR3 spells CSAMSVPNSPLHF. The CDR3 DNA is TGCAGTGCTATGTCGGTCCCTAATTCACCCCTCCACTTT.

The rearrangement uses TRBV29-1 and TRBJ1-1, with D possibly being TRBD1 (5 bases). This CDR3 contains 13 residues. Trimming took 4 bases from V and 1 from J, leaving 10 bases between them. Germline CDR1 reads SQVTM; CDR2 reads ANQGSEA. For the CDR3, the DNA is TGCAGCGTTGCCGGGGCACCGAACACTGAAGCTTTCTTT. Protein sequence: CSVAGAPNTEAFF.